The subject of this entry is one T cell receptor (beta chain). The data derive from a study of blood T cell repertoires in COVID-19. Sequenced by immunoSEQ multiplex PCR; TCRdb stores in-frame clones only, minus some. The top ten clones hold roughly 29% of a sample with roughly 97,000 clones, roughly 80% of them seen once. This CDR3 is built from 15 residues. The germline gives CDR1 MNHEY, CDR2 SVGEGT. The ends were cut back, 2 bases at V and 2 bases at J, with 10 bases in the middle. The specimen sequenced was peripheral blood. This chain joins TRBV6-2 or TRBV6-3 and TRBJ1-5, with a weak D call TRBD1 (5 bases). The source of this sequence is a man aged 55 to 69 with acute or convalescent COVID-19. The CDR3 reads CASSYAGRGNQPQHF. In DNA form, the CDR3 reads TGTGCCAGCAGTTACGCGGGACGCGGCAATCAGCCCCAGCATTTT.